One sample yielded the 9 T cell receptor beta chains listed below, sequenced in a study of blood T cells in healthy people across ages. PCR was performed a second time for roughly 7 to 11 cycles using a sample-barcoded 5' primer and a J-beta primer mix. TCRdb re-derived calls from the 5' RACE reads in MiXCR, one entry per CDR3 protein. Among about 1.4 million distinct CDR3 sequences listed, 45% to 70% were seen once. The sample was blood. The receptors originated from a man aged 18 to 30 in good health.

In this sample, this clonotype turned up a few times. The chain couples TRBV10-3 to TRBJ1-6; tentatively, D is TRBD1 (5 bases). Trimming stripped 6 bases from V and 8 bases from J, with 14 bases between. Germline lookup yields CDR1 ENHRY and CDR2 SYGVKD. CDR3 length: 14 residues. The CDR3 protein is CAIRTTDWDSPLHF. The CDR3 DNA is TGTGCCATCAGGACGACAGATTGGGATTCACCCCTCCACTTT.

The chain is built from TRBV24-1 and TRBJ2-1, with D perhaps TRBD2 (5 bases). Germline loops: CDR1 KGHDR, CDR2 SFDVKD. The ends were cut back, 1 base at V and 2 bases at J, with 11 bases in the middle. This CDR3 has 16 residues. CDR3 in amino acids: CATSDLLDSTYNEQFF. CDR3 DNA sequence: TGTGCCACCAGTGATTTACTAGATTCGACCTACAATGAGCAGTTCTTC.

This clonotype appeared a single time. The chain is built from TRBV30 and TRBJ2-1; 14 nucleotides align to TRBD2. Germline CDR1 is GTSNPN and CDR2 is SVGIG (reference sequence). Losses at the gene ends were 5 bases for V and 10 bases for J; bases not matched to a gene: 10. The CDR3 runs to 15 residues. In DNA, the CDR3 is TGTGCCTGGTCCCGGGGACTAGCGGGAGCGACCGAGCAGTTCTTC. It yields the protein CAWSRGLAGATEQFF.

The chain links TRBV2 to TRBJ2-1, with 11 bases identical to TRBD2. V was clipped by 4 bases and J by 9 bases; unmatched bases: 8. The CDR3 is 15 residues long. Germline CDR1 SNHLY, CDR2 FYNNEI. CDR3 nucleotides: TGTGCCAGCAGTGGGAATAGCGGGAGGGCCCCTGAGCAGTTCTTC. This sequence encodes CASSGNSGRAPEQFF.

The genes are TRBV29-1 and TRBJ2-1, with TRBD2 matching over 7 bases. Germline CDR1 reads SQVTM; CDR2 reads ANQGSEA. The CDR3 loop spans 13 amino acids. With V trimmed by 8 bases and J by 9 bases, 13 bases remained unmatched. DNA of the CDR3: TGCAGCTCTTACCGGGGGGTCTTGGGTGAGCAGTTCTTC. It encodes CSSYRGVLGEQFF.

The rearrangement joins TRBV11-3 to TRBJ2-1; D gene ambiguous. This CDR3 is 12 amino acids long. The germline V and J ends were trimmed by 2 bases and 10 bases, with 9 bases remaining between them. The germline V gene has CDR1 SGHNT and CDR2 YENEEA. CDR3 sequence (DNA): TGTGCCAGCAGCTTAACCTTAAGGGAGCAGTTCTTC. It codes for CASSLTLREQFF.

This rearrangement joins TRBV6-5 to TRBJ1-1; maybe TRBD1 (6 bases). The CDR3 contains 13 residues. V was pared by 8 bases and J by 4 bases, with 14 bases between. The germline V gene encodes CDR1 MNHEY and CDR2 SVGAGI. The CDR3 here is CASSRGEITEAFF. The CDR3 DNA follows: TGTGCCAGCTCAAGGGGGGAAATCACTGAAGCTTTCTTT.

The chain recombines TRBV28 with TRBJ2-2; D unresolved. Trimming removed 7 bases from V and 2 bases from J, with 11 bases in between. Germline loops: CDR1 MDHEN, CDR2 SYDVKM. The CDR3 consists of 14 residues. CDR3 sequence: CASILSGNTGELFF. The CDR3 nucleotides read TGTGCCAGCATCCTTTCAGGAAACACCGGGGAGCTGTTTTTT.

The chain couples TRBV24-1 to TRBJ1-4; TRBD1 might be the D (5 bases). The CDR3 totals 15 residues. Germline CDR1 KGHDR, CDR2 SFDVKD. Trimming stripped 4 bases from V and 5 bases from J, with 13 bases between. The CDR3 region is CATSESGTVNEKLFF. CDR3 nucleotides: TGTGCCACCAGTGAGTCCGGGACGGTGAATGAAAAACTGTTTTTT.